The T cell receptor beta chain described here comes from a study of T cells in Graves' hyperthyroidism and ophthalmopathy. Study information: Sampling of peripheral blood happened at initial diagnosis, prior to any treatment. Notes on the study in general: Among clonotypes expanded in thyroid above 0.001, most were also found in blood.

Amplification of TCR beta CDR3 regions used RNA as the template. The HTBI set primed first-round TCR CDR3 RT-PCR. TCRdb reprocessed the multiplex PCR reads via MiXCR and lists one record per CDR3 protein. Of about 530,000 distinct CDR3 sequences in the sample, 17% were seen once. In this sample, this clonotype turned up a few times. Its antigen is not identified. The cohort's ophthalmopathy patients, a group with duration under 3 months, had a Clinical Activity Score of at least 3 and a NOSPECS grade of at least 4. Source material for PBMCs was about 10 ml fresh peripheral blood. V trimming: 2 bases; J trimming: 2 bases; junction bases outside the gene matches: 4. The CDR3 is made up of 16 amino acids. The germline CDR1 and CDR2 sequences are LGHNA and YSLEER.

The TCR sequence derives from a woman between 18 and 29 years old with Graves' ophthalmopathy. Material for sequencing was blood. The gene calls are TRBV4-3 and TRBJ2-3, with 10 bases fitting TRBD2. The CDR3 coding sequence is TGCGCCAGCAGCCAAACCCTAGCGGGGGCCACAGATACGCAGTATTTT. This encodes CASSQTLAGATDTQYF.